This T cell receptor beta chain emerged from a study of T-cell memory formation after mild COVID-19. Study-level results: CD4+ bias marked clones expanding day 15 to 37, unlike balanced contracting clones.

Comments on this clonotype: Its antigen is currently unknown.

A single record per CDR3 protein comes from TCRdb applying MiXCR to the 5' RACE reads. The table has about 470,000 distinct CDR3 sequences, 18% seen once. V was trimmed by 3 bases and J by 7 bases, leaving 13 bases between them. CDR3 length: 13 amino acids. CDR1 and CDR2 (germline): SGDLS, YYNGEE. This sequence originates from an adult woman who had mild COVID-19 (a few samples of this study predate the infection). Cell type and time point are not known. The sequenced material came from PBMCs or a T cell subset sorted from them (not recorded which). V usage is TRBV9 and J usage is TRBJ1-1; the D is unclear. CDR3 nucleotide sequence: TGTGCCAGCAGCGCTGGTTCTTCAGGTGAAGCTTTCTTT. As protein: CASSAGSSGEAFF.